This T cell receptor beta chain was identified in a study of blood T cell repertoires in COVID-19. Study background: Spain, Italy and the United States supplied samples that represented acute and convalescent COVID-19.

The table came from immunoSEQ multiplex PCR; TCRdb's copy has only in-frame clones and leaves some out. This repertoire shows some 300,000 clones, over 85% found once; its top ten account for 2.5% to 3.5%. This CDR3 contains 16 residues. The ends lost 6 bases at V and 1 base at J; junction bases unmatched: 3. The germline V gene encodes CDR1 SNHLY and CDR2 FYNNEI. Clinical history reported by participants formed the basis on which cohorts were assigned. People in the exposed group encountered a COVID-19 case within 2 weeks before entering the study. Sequenced material: PBMCs or T cells enriched from blood (not recorded which). The chain links TRBV2 to TRBJ2-2, with 12 bases fitting TRBD1. This TCR derives from a woman aged 45 to 65 who had been exposed to COVID-19. CDR3 in amino acids: CASRGQGARNTGELFF. In DNA form, the CDR3 reads TGTGCCAGCAGGGGACAGGGGGCCCGGAACACCGGGGAGCTGTTTTTT. The whole variable domain, remainder taken from reference TRBV2 and TRBJ2-2, is EPEVTQTPSHQVTQMGQEVILRCVPISNHLYFYWYRQILGQKVEFLVSFYNNEISEKSEIFDDQFSVERPDGSNFTLKIRSTKLEDSAMYFCASRGQGARNTGELFFGEGSRLTVL.